These 9 T cell receptor beta chains share one sample of origin, sequenced in a study of beta chain features in type 1 diabetes. Every bit of the isolated RNA underwent reverse transcription, so sequencing read expressed TCRB transcripts. Assay used: immunoSEQ multiplex PCR; TCRdb lists only in-frame clones, some missing. The sample holds 900,000 or so clones; roughly 16% are singletons and the top ten take 0.02% to 0.03%. Material: naive CD4+ T cells from blood. The receptors derive from a woman aged 18 to 35 in good health.

This clone was observed a few times. The chain's CDR3 is CASSYDSRGTQYF. CDR3 in DNA: TGTGCCAGCAGCTACGACTCGAGGGGGACCCAGTACTTC. V is TRBV7-3 and J is TRBJ2-5, with D perhaps being TRBD1 or TRBD2 (5 bases each). Trimming took off 4 bases at V and 7 bases at J, with 13 bases between the two ends. Germline V gives CDR1 SGHTA, CDR2 FQGTGA. This CDR3 is 13 amino acids long.

This clone appeared a few times. The chain couples TRBV2 to TRBJ2-7; TRBD1 agrees at 10 bases. Germline CDR1 SNHLY, CDR2 FYNNEI. The CDR3 covers 17 residues. After removal of 5 bases from V and 2 bases from J, the junction contained 12 bases not matched to a gene. CDR3 bases: TGTGCCAGCAGTCAGAACTTCCGACAGGGGGCCACCTACGAGCAGTACTTC. Protein: CASSQNFRQGATYEQYF.

This clone was seen a few times. The J gene is TRBJ2-7, the V gene TRBV27, with a tentative D call TRBD2 (5 bases). CDR1 is MNHEY, CDR2 SMNVEV, per germline (reference sequence). CDR3 size: 14 residues. Trimming removed 5 bases from V and 5 bases from J, with 16 bases in between. CDR3 in amino acids: CASSRLRWGDEQYF. Written as DNA, the CDR3 is TGTGCCAGCAGTAGGTTGAGGTGGGGAGACGAGCAGTACTTC.

V is TRBV10-3 and J is TRBJ1-2; tentatively, D is TRBD1 (5 bases). This CDR3 has 16 residues. From germline, CDR1 is ENHRY and CDR2 SYGVKD. Trimming took off 4 bases at V and 5 bases at J, with 20 bases between the two ends. Here the CDR3 reads CAISGEDSLPLYGYTF. The CDR3 DNA follows: TGTGCCATCAGTGGGGAAGACAGCCTCCCTTTATATGGCTACACCTTC.

The chain carries TRBV27 and TRBJ1-5; 7 bases align to TRBD1. The V gene end was trimmed by 2 bases and the J gene end by 8 bases; junction bases not matched to a gene: 9. Germline V gene data show CDR1 as MNHEY and CDR2 as SMNVEV (reference sequence). This CDR3 is 15 amino acids long. CDR3 in amino acids: CASSLEGAVSKPQHF. The CDR3 DNA is TGTGCCAGCAGTTTAGAGGGGGCCGTTAGCAAGCCCCAGCATTTT.

This clone showed up just a few times. Here the CDR3 DNA reads TGCGCCAGCAGCTTGGAAGTAGCGGGAGGGCCGACCCAGTACTTC. Amino acids: CASSLEVAGGPTQYF. This chain connects TRBV5-1 to TRBJ2-5; 11 bases are shared with TRBD2. The junction had 5 bases not matched to a gene; V was cut back by 0 bases and J by 7 bases. CDR1 SGHRS and CDR2 YFSETQ come from the germline V gene. CDR3 size: 15 residues.

The chain links TRBV2 to TRBJ2-7; possibly TRBD1 for D (6 bases). The germline V gene encodes CDR1 SNHLY and CDR2 FYNNEI. Trimming left V 7 bases short and J 3 bases short, with 19 bases between. This CDR3 comprises 15 residues. CDR3 loop: CASKRAGQPSYEQYF. CDR3 DNA: TGTGCCAGCAAGAGGGCAGGACAGCCGAGCTACGAGCAGTACTTC. The variable domain in full, with the rest retrieved from reference TRBV2 and TRBJ2-7, is EPEVTQTPSHQVTQMGQEVILRCVPISNHLYFYWYRQILGQKVEFLVSFYNNEISEKSEIFDDQFSVERPDGSNFTLKIRSTKLEDSAMYFCASKRAGQPSYEQYFGPGTRLTVT.

In the case of this clone: The sample carries other DNA sequences with the same CDR3. The V gene is TRBV5-1, the J gene TRBJ1-5, with D unclear. This CDR3 contains 14 residues. From germline, CDR1 is SGHRS and CDR2 YFSETQ. Between the trimmed V and J ends, which lost 4 bases and 4 bases, there was a span of 12 bases. The CDR3 sequence: CASSPRGGNQPQHF. Here the CDR3 DNA reads TGCGCCAGCAGCCCCCGGGGAGGTAATCAGCCCCAGCATTTT.

The table lists this clone with a few counts. The chain has TRBV2 and TRBJ1-1; no reliable D call. Trimming removed 6 bases from V and 0 bases from J, with 11 bases in between. The CDR3 is 14 amino acids. Germline CDR1 SNHLY, CDR2 FYNNEI. The CDR3 bases are TGTGCCAGCAGGGACCGGTGGATGAACACTGAAGCTTTCTTT. This translates into CASRDRWMNTEAFF.